Each of the 17 T cell receptor beta chains below was sequenced from the same sample in a study of CD4+ T cells in melanoma. The repertoire was sequenced with immunoSEQ multiplex PCR; TCRdb's copy has only in-frame clones and lacks some. The sample shows 13,000 or so clones, around 72% of them seen only once. The material sequenced was cells from a culture (not recorded whether cultured in vitro). The receptors originated from a human donor with melanoma.

The rearrangement links TRBV12-5 to TRBJ2-7, with 7 bases lining up with TRBD1. CDR3 size: 12 residues. Germline V gene lookup returns CDR1 LGHNT and CDR2 FRNRAP. V gave up 1 base and J gave up 7 bases; unmatched junction bases: 1. The CDR3 is CASGLGGQEQYF. The DNA for the CDR3 is TGTGCTAGTGGTTTGGGGGGACAGGAGCAGTACTTC.

V gene TRBV6-6 combines with J gene TRBJ2-1; weak D call: TRBD2 (5 bases). From germline, CDR1 is MNHNY and CDR2 SVGAGI (reference sequence). CDR3 length: 16 residues. Deletions cut 7 bases from V and 0 bases from J, with 16 bases between. CDR3 coding DNA: TGTGCCAGCAATTCGCGCGGGTCCCTCTCCTACAATGAGCAGTTCTTC. This gives the protein CASNSRGSLSYNEQFF.

V and J are TRBV2 and TRBJ2-1, with D possibly TRBD2 on 6 matching bases. The ends were cut back, 7 bases at V and 0 bases at J, with 16 bases in the middle. Germline-derived CDR1 and CDR2 are SNHLY and FYNNEI. The CDR3 is made up of 16 amino acids. CDR3 loop: CASTLGGVSSYNEQFF. As DNA, the CDR3 is TGTGCCAGCACCCTGGGCGGGGTGAGCTCCTACAATGAGCAGTTCTTC.

The J gene is TRBJ2-5, the V gene TRBV14, with 11 bases matching TRBD1. TRBJ2-7 matches the DNA end more closely, so the J call is doubtful. In germline, CDR1 is SGHDN, CDR2 FVKESK. The CDR3 totals 15 residues. The CDR3 DNA reads as TGTGCCAGCAGCCGCGGGACAGGGGGTAATTACGAGCAGTACTTC. Translating it yields CASSRGTGGNYEQYF.

This clone turned up a few times. The chain is built from TRBV2 and TRBJ1-2; D may be TRBD1 (6 bases). Germline V gene data show CDR1 as SNHLY and CDR2 as FYNNEI. This CDR3 is 15 amino acids long. Trimming cost V 6 bases and J 4 bases, with 18 bases left between them. This chain's CDR3 is CASRLNREGVYGYTF. Here the CDR3 DNA reads TGTGCCAGCAGGCTTAACAGGGAGGGGGTCTATGGCTACACCTTC.

The chain links TRBV5-1 to TRBJ2-7; 9 bases align to TRBD2. The CDR3 length is 15 residues. The ends lost 5 bases at V and 4 bases at J; junction bases unmatched: 10. Germline V gene lookup returns CDR1 SGHRS and CDR2 YFSETQ. The CDR3 region is CASRQRGAGSYEQYF. The CDR3 DNA reads as TGCGCCAGCAGACAGCGGGGGGCGGGTTCGTACGAGCAGTACTTC.

This clone occurred a few times. The chain carries TRBV4-1 and TRBJ2-1; the D gene is possibly TRBD1 (6 bases). Germline V gene data show CDR1 as MGHRA and CDR2 as YSYEKL. The CDR3 extends over 16 amino acids. Trimming took off 4 bases at V and 5 bases at J, with 18 bases between the two ends. This CDR3 reads CASSRGQGQMNNEQFF. As DNA, the CDR3 is TGCGCCAGCAGCCGGGGGCAAGGACAGATGAACAATGAGCAGTTCTTC.

CDR3 nucleotides: TGTGCCAGTAGTATGGGAGCGGGGGGGCCGGAGACCCAGTACTTC. Translation: CASSMGAGGPETQYF. This rearrangement joins TRBV19 to TRBJ2-5; 10 bases align to TRBD2. The germline V gene encodes CDR1 LNHDA and CDR2 SQIVND (reference sequence). V lost 3 bases and J lost 5; bases outside the gene matches: 6. This CDR3 region has 15 residues.

The V call is TRBV18, the J call TRBJ2-7; no reliable D call. Germline V gives CDR1 KGHSH, CDR2 LQKENI. CDR3 size: 14 residues. Trimming pared 6 bases from V and 3 bases from J, leaving 15 bases between. CDR3 sequence: CASSPLKEGYEQYF. CDR3 nucleotide sequence: TGTGCCAGCTCGCCCCTTAAAGAAGGCTACGAGCAGTACTTC.

V and J are TRBV5-1 and TRBJ1-4; no clear D gene. CDR3 length equals 14 residues. V shed 0 bases and J shed 5 bases, with 8 bases lying between them. In germline, CDR1 is SGHRS, CDR2 YFSETQ. CDR3 nucleotide sequence: TGCGCCAGCAGCTTGGCGGGCCAGAATGAAAAACTGTTTTTT. It codes for CASSLAGQNEKLFF.

The V and J genes are TRBV19 and TRBJ2-1; 8 positions match TRBD1. Germline values: CDR1 LNHDA, CDR2 SQIVND (reference sequence). Trimming cost V 7 bases and J 8 bases; bases outside gene matches: 7. The CDR3 spans 13 residues. For the CDR3, the DNA is TGTGCCAGTACCAGGACAGGGAGCGATGAGCAGTTCTTC. Translated, it gives CASTRTGSDEQFF.

The gene calls are TRBV4-3 and TRBJ1-2; possible D gene TRBD1, 6 bases. Germline V gene data show CDR1 as LGHNA and CDR2 as YSLEER. V was cut by 3 bases and J by 2 bases, with 13 bases left in between. The CDR3 contains 15 residues. CDR3 in amino acids: CASSQTGTQNYGYTF. The CDR3 DNA follows: TGCGCCAGCAGCCAGACCGGGACACAGAACTATGGCTACACCTTC.

The chain links TRBV6-1 to TRBJ2-7; D tentatively reads TRBD1 or TRBD2 (5 bases each). V dropped 6 bases and J dropped 3 bases, with 18 bases sitting between them. The CDR3 contains 15 residues. Germline values: CDR1 MNHNS, CDR2 SASEGT. CDR3 in amino acids: CASRPRLLGVYEQYF. CDR3 sequence (DNA): TGTGCCAGCAGACCCCGACTTTTGGGGGTCTACGAGCAGTACTTC.

The chain combines TRBV9 with TRBJ1-4; D possibly corresponds to TRBD1 (5 bases). Germline V lookup: CDR1 SGDLS, CDR2 YYNGEE. With 1 base removed from V and 6 bases from J, the gap between germline ends came to 16 bases. This CDR3 has 16 amino acids. The chain's CDR3 is CASSVSPGGDDEKLFF. CDR3 sequence (DNA): TGTGCCAGCAGCGTATCTCCTGGGGGGGATGATGAAAAACTGTTTTTT.

The chain combines TRBV5-8 with TRBJ1-2; D is undetermined. The CDR3 consists of 13 residues. Trimming shortened V by 10 bases and J by 3 bases, and 16 bases separated the two germline ends. Germline CDR1 SGHTS, CDR2 YDEGEE. The CDR3 DNA follows: TGTGCCGGATCCTCTAGGATCGACTATGGCTACACCTTC. It codes for CAGSSRIDYGYTF.

Comment on this clone: One end of the junction does not line up with germline, which may come from a read error. The chain combines TRBV7-7 with TRBJ2-5; D gene unclear. Germline loops: CDR1 SSHAT, CDR2 FNYEAQ (reference sequence). CDR3 length: 14 residues. The CDR3 region has the DNA TGTGCTAGCAGCTTAGACGGCGCGCAAGAGACCCAGTACTTC. Its protein is CASSLDGAQETQYF.

The genes are TRBV4-2 and TRBJ2-5, with 9 bases identical to TRBD2. The CDR3 is 16 residues long. Germline V CDR1 and CDR2: LGHNA, YNFKEQ. With V trimmed by 5 bases and J by 1 base, 8 bases remained unmatched. CDR3 sequence reads: CASSLSPAGGQETQYF. In DNA form, the CDR3 reads TGTGCCAGCAGCTTGTCCCCAGCGGGGGGCCAAGAGACCCAGTACTTC.